Here is one T cell receptor beta chain with its context. Its antigen is not identified. The record originates from a study of human T cells and chemical hapten exposure. The CDR3 runs to 15 residues. Germline V lookup: CDR1 MGHRA, CDR2 YSYEKL. V trimming: 2 bases; J trimming: 8 bases; junction bases outside the gene matches: 8. Whole-study findings and limits: Those TCRs sitting above 1 in 1000 frequency stayed the same with DPC sensitization. Significantly greater numbers of large CDR3 similarity clusters came from expanded TCRs than from controls.

Time point meaning: patch test 1, 2 weeks after DPC sensitization. Treatment reported: therapeutic diphenylcyclopropenone sensitization with weekly scalp DPC. Per the study methods: Samples held a median of around 96,000 TCRs, range roughly 20,000–750,000. One entry per CDR3 protein, called by TCRdb with MiXCR from the RACE reads. None of the V and J calls come from the authors' own analysis; TCRdb made them. This table holds 380,000 or so distinct CDR3 sequences, around 4.8% found once. The rearrangement links TRBV4-1 to TRBJ1-1, with 10 nucleotides matching TRBD1. This TCR came from a woman in her forties or fifties with alopecia areata. Some clones in this sample may be carry-over from other donors' samples. The specimen was whole blood, collected in connection with sensitization to the hapten diphenylcyclopropenone (DPC). The CDR3 DNA reads TGCGCCAGCAGCCAACTAATCGGACAGGGGGGGGAAGCTTTCTTT. It codes for CASSQLIGQGGEAFF.